The 27 T cell receptor beta chains presented below share a single source sample, sequenced in a study of regulatory and conventional T cells in RAG deficiency. Genomic DNA came from blood regulatory T cells gated CD4+ CD25-high CD127-low. The table came from immunoSEQ multiplex PCR; TCRdb's copy has only in-frame clones and leaves some out. Among roughly 19,000 clones listed, 87% were seen once. These data also formed part of another study, on regulatory T cells. That investigation notes: The PCR used 52 TRBV and 13 TRBJ primers.

The specimen sequenced was Tregs sorted from blood. These receptors originate from a human donor in good health.

The chain uses TRBV19 and TRBJ1-5, with 9 bases fitting TRBD1. CDR1 is LNHDA and CDR2 is SQIVND in the germline V gene (reference sequence). J was trimmed by 6 bases and V by 6 bases; bases with no gene match: 3. The CDR3 runs 13 residues. The CDR3 sequence is CASRRDRAQPQHF. CDR3 DNA: TGTGCCAGTAGGCGGGACAGGGCTCAGCCCCAGCATTTT.

V gene TRBV7-8 combines with J gene TRBJ2-5, with 8 bases fitting TRBD1. CDR3 length equals 19 residues. Unmatched junction bases numbered 19, after V lost 6 bases and J lost 1 base. CDR1 and CDR2 from the germline V gene are SGHVS and FQNEAQ. The CDR3 loop is CASRGSHIWTGTTQETQYF. The CDR3 DNA is TGTGCCAGCAGGGGATCCCATATATGGACAGGGACGACCCAAGAGACCCAGTACTTC.

This clone appeared a single time. The CDR3 region is CASSQTGTGNQPQHF. The CDR3 DNA follows: TGTGCCAGCAGCCAAACCGGGACAGGGAATCAGCCCCAGCATTTT. This chain joins TRBV6-6 and TRBJ1-5; 9 bases line up with TRBD1. The germline CDR1 and CDR2 sequences are MNHNY and SVGAGI (reference sequence). With V trimmed by 6 bases and J by 4 bases, 7 bases remained unmatched. CDR3 length: 15 amino acids.

A note on this clone: Other DNA variants within this sample encode the same CDR3. The chain combines TRBV14 with TRBJ1-3, with a tentative D call TRBD1 (6 bases). Per germline, CDR1 SGHDN and CDR2 FVKESK. V lost 6 bases and J lost 4, with 16 bases in between. The CDR3 totals 15 residues. CDR3 in DNA: TGTGCCAGCAGTCACAAGGGGGTTGTCGGAAACACCATATATTTT. Translating gives CASSHKGVVGNTIYF.

This rearrangement joins TRBV6-1 to TRBJ2-7; TRBD1 matches at 9 bases. The CDR3 covers 15 residues. Trimming at V came to 6 bases and at J to 5 bases, leaving 11 bases not matched to a gene. Germline V lookup: CDR1 MNHNS, CDR2 SASEGT. CDR3 sequence reads: CASREYPDRGNEQYF. Written as DNA, the CDR3 is TGTGCCAGCAGAGAGTACCCCGACAGGGGGAACGAGCAGTACTTC.

This clone was counted between two and nine times. This chain connects TRBV19 to TRBJ1-4; 10 bases map to TRBD1. After removal of 6 bases from V and 7 bases from J, the junction contained 8 bases not matched to a gene. CDR1 LNHDA and CDR2 SQIVND come from the germline V gene (reference sequence). The length of the CDR3 is 15 residues. This CDR3 reads CASSPIGQGGEKLFF. The CDR3 nucleotides are TGTGCCAGTAGCCCAATTGGACAGGGGGGTGAAAAACTGTTTTTT.

The rearrangement joins TRBV18 to TRBJ2-7; 8 bases match TRBD1. The junction had 10 bases not matched to a gene; V was cut back by 5 bases and J by 7 bases. Germline values: CDR1 KGHSH, CDR2 LQKENI. The CDR3 has 14 residues. CDR3 sequence: CASSSWTGTGEQYF. The CDR3 DNA is TGTGCCAGCTCATCCTGGACAGGGACGGGGGAGCAGTACTTC.

This rearrangement joins TRBV6-5 to TRBJ2-3; TRBD1 aligns across 7 bases. Germline loops: CDR1 MNHEY, CDR2 SVGAGI. This CDR3 is built from 16 residues. The V and J ends lost 0 bases and 0 bases, in that order; junction bases with no gene match: 3. The CDR3 DNA is TGTGCCAGCAGTTACTCCAGGGGGTGGAGCACAGATACGCAGTATTTT. Residues: CASSYSRGWSTDTQYF.

V usage is TRBV30 and J usage is TRBJ1-1; D gene ambiguous. V was cut by 2 bases and J by 1 base, with 8 bases left in between. The germline V gene has CDR1 GTSNPN and CDR2 SVGIG (reference sequence). The CDR3 runs 13 residues. The chain's CDR3 is CAWSKYRNTEAFF. CDR3 DNA sequence: TGTGCCTGGAGTAAATACAGGAACACTGAAGCTTTCTTT.

V is TRBV9 and J is TRBJ2-3, with unresolved D. Germline V gives CDR1 SGDLS, CDR2 YYNGEE. The germline V and J ends were trimmed by 3 bases and 1 base, with 12 bases remaining between them. CDR3 length: 15 residues. CDR3 nucleotide sequence: TGTGCCAGCAGCGCCGATACTCTAGGCACAGATACGCAGTATTTT. This encodes CASSADTLGTDTQYF.

V and J are TRBV6-9 and TRBJ1-2; D is uncertain. CDR3 length: 17 residues. Germline V gives CDR1 MNHGY, CDR2 SVAAGI. The ends were cut back, 4 bases at V and 4 bases at J, with 22 bases in the middle. CDR3 residues: CASSLHEPYGKIYGYTF. The CDR3 region has the DNA TGTGCCAGCAGTTTACACGAGCCTTACGGAAAGATCTATGGCTACACCTTC.

The gene calls are TRBV19 and TRBJ1-1; no clear D. The CDR3 has 14 amino acids. Germline assignment: CDR1 LNHDA and CDR2 SQIVND (reference sequence). V lost 5 bases and J 11 bases, leaving 21 bases between the germline ends. For the CDR3, the DNA is TGTGCCAGTAGTTTCCAGCTTAACCTGGTGCGGGCTTTCTTT. Protein sequence: CASSFQLNLVRAFF. The variable domain in full, with the rest retrieved from reference TRBV19 and TRBJ1-1, is DGGITQSPKYLFRKEGQNVTLSCEQNLNHDAMYWYRQDPGQGLRLIYYSQIVNDFQKGDIAEGYSVSREKKESFPLTVTSAQKNPTAFYLCASSFQLNLVRAFFGQGTRLTVV.

V is TRBV25-1 and J is TRBJ2-2; D is perhaps TRBD1 (5 bases). Germline CDR1 reads MGHDK; CDR2 reads SYGVNS. This CDR3 has 17 amino acids. V was shortened by 6 bases and J by 5 bases, with 22 bases between the two germline ends. CDR3 sequence reads: CASRGPYAQGRTGELFF. CDR3 nucleotides: TGTGCCAGCAGAGGACCCTACGCGCAGGGCAGAACCGGGGAGCTGTTTTTT.

The rearrangement joins TRBV5-1 to TRBJ2-1; 7 positions agree with TRBD2. The ends lost 1 base at V and 14 bases at J; junction bases unmatched: 6. Looked up from germline, CDR1 is SGHRS and CDR2 is YFSETQ. The CDR3 spans 12 residues. CDR3 DNA sequence: TGCGCCAGCAGCTTGCGGGCGGGAGATAAGTTCTTC. Protein: CASSLRAGDKFF.

The J gene is TRBJ2-7, the V gene TRBV19; 7 nucleotides line up with TRBD1. The CDR3 is 14 residues long. Germline assignment: CDR1 LNHDA and CDR2 SQIVND (reference sequence). V was pared by 5 bases and J by 3 bases, with 7 bases of the junction left unmatched. The CDR3 reads CASSLRQGYYEQYF. The CDR3 coding sequence is TGTGCCAGTAGTCTCCGACAGGGATACTACGAGCAGTACTTC.

The chain has TRBV12-2 and TRBJ2-1; TRBD2 is the table's D call, not checked against the DNA. TRBV12-2 represents a pseudogene. The CDR3 consists of 14 residues. CDR3 sequence: CASRSNGTPAGQFF. The CDR3 coding sequence is TGTGCAAGTCGCTCAAACGGGACTCCCGCGGGGCAGTTCTTC.

The chain employs TRBV2 and TRBJ2-1; either TRBD1 or TRBD2 may supply D (6 bases each). The CDR3 totals 13 residues. V dropped 6 bases and J dropped 7 bases, with 13 bases sitting between them. Germline-derived CDR1 and CDR2 are SNHLY and FYNNEI. CDR3 in DNA: TGTGCCAGCAGGGGGGGCGGGTGGAATGAGCAGTTCTTC. Translating it yields CASRGGGWNEQFF.

The chain links TRBV5-4 to TRBJ2-3; possible D gene TRBD1, 6 bases. Trimming left V 3 bases short and J 5 bases short, with 7 bases between. The length of the CDR3 is 12 residues. Germline CDR1 and CDR2: SGHNT and YYREEE (reference sequence). The CDR3 spells CASSYREDTQYF. CDR3 in DNA: TGTGCCAGCAGCTACAGGGAAGATACGCAGTATTTT.

J is TRBJ2-7 and V is TRBV21-1; the table's TRBD1 call for D was not verified on the DNA. TRBV21-1 is a listed pseudogene. The CDR3 extends over 15 amino acids. This chain's CDR3 is CASNENRDRVYEQYF. The DNA for the CDR3 is TGTGCCAGCAACGAGAACCGGGACAGGGTGTACGAGCAGTACTTC.

The CDR3 reads CASSPDRDGYTF. DNA of the CDR3: TGCGCCAGCAGCCCGGACAGGGATGGCTACACCTTC. This rearrangement joins TRBV5-1 to TRBJ1-2; 8 bases agree with TRBD1. The length of the CDR3 is 12 residues. Germline loops: CDR1 SGHRS, CDR2 YFSETQ. The V gene end was trimmed by 4 bases and the J gene end by 6 bases; junction bases not matched to a gene: 2. Based on the CDR3 plus reference TRBV5-1 and TRBJ1-2, the full variable domain is KAGVTQTPRYLIKTRGQQVTLSCSPISGHRSVSWYQQTPGQGLQFLFEYFSETQRNKGNFPGRFSGRQFSNSRSEMNVSTLELGDSALYLCASSPDRDGYTFGSGTRLTVV.

The chain uses TRBV5-1 and TRBJ1-3; TRBD1 matches 9 bases. The ends lost 4 bases at V and 4 bases at J; junction bases unmatched: 6. The CDR3 loop spans 15 amino acids. Germline assignment: CDR1 SGHRS and CDR2 YFSETQ. CDR3 nucleotide sequence: TGCGCCAGCAGCAGATCGACAGGGGGAGGAAACACCATATATTTT. It translates to CASSRSTGGGNTIYF.

The CDR3 coding sequence is TGTGCCAGCAGTGAGACGAGGGGCATGAATGAAAAACTGTTTTTT. Translated: CASSETRGMNEKLFF. The gene calls are TRBV6-1 and TRBJ1-4, with D possibly being TRBD1 (5 bases). In germline, CDR1 is MNHNS, CDR2 SASEGT. The CDR3 contains 15 residues. Trimming took off 3 bases at V and 5 bases at J, with 13 bases between the two ends.

The chain uses TRBV5-4 and TRBJ2-1; 13 nucleotides agree with TRBD2. Germline CDR1 SGHNT, CDR2 YYREEE (reference sequence). J was trimmed by 3 bases and V by 6 bases; bases with no gene match: 15. The CDR3 is made up of 19 amino acids. The CDR3 DNA is TGTGCCAGCACCGTGACAGGGACTAGCGGGAAACACAACTACAATGAGCAGTTCTTC. Its translation: CASTVTGTSGKHNYNEQFF.

V gene TRBV29-1 combines with J gene TRBJ2-1; D is unclear. V was pared by 4 bases and J by 4 bases, with 5 bases between. The CDR3 consists of 11 residues. Germline CDR1 and CDR2: SQVTM and ANQGSEA. The CDR3 protein is CSVGAYNEQFF. The CDR3 DNA is TGCAGCGTTGGTGCATACAATGAGCAGTTCTTC.

The chain is built from TRBV18 and TRBJ1-1; TRBD1 matches at 9 bases. V dropped 8 bases and J dropped 0; count of bases not matched to a gene: 4. Germline V gene data show CDR1 as KGHSH and CDR2 as LQKENI. There are 14 residues in the CDR3. The CDR3 loop is CASAGQGMNTEAFF. In nucleotides, the CDR3 is TGTGCCAGCGCAGGACAGGGGATGAACACTGAAGCTTTCTTT. Drawing the rest from reference TRBV18 and TRBJ1-1, the complete variable domain is NAGVMQNPRHLVRRRGQEARLRCSPMKGHSHVYWYRQLPEEGLKFMVYLQKENIIDESGMPKERFSAEFPKEGPSILRIQQVVRGDSAAYFCASAGQGMNTEAFFGQGTRLTVV.

This chain joins TRBV10-3 and TRBJ2-3, with D maybe TRBD1 (5 bases). Germline assignment: CDR1 ENHRY and CDR2 SYGVKD. Trimming shortened V by 3 bases and J by 5 bases, and 12 bases separated the two germline ends. This CDR3 region has 14 residues. CDR3 sequence (DNA): TGTGCCATCAGTGACAGGGTTAAGGGAGATACGCAGTATTTT. Its translation: CAISDRVKGDTQYF.

The chain is built from TRBV29-1 and TRBJ2-5; TRBD1 matches 9 bases. The DNA end is more similar to TRBJ2-7, so the J call may be wrong. The CDR3 has 13 residues. Per germline, CDR1 SQVTM and CDR2 ANQGSEA. CDR3 bases: TGCAGCGTTGCGACAGGGGGGACCTACGAGCAGTACTTC. Translating it yields CSVATGGTYEQYF.